A single sample is the source of the 5 T cell receptor beta chains below, sequenced in a study of cytomegalovirus exposure and HLA in healthy donors. TCRdb's table, derived via immunoSEQ multiplex PCR, lists solely in-frame clones and lacks some. Of around 150,000 clones in the sample, 70% to 90% are singletons; the top ten hold more than 2%. Sequenced: PBMCs. The receptors were sampled from a woman aged 18-29 years in good health and CMV-seronegative.

This clone was detected a few times. The rearrangement links TRBV11-1 to TRBJ2-1, with D possibly matching TRBD1 (5 bases). Trimming shortened V by 6 bases and J by 10 bases, and 13 bases separated the two germline ends. The V gene's germline CDR1 is SGHAT and CDR2 FQDESV (reference sequence). This CDR3 comprises 12 residues. CDR3 in amino acids: CASRLDSGEQFF. DNA of the CDR3: TGTGCCAGCAGACTCGACAGTGGGGAGCAGTTCTTC.

The chain uses TRBV5-5 and TRBJ2-7; 7 nucleotides line up with TRBD1. Looked up from germline, CDR1 is SGHKS and CDR2 is YYEKEE (reference sequence). V was pared by 1 base and J by 6 bases, with 7 bases of the junction left unmatched. This CDR3 region has 14 residues. CDR3 in DNA: TGTGCCAGCAGCTTGAGGGGGCCCCACCGCGAGCAGTACTTC. Protein product: CASSLRGPHREQYF.

This clone was seen a single time. CDR3 nucleotide sequence: TGTGCCAGCAGCCCCCCGGGTTATGGCTACACCTTC. It translates to CASSPPGYGYTF. The rearrangement links TRBV5-5 to TRBJ1-2; D remains ambiguous. Trimming took 4 bases from V and 5 from J, leaving 9 bases between them. Per the germline V gene, CDR1 is SGHKS and CDR2 is YYEKEE (reference sequence). This CDR3 contains 12 residues. Supplemented by reference TRBV5-5 and TRBJ1-2, the full variable domain reads DAGVTQSPTHLIKTRGQQVTLRCSPISGHKSVSWYQQVLGQGPQFIFQYYEKEERGRGNFPDRFSARQFPNYSSELNVNALLLGDSALYLCASSPPGYGYTFGSGTRLTVV.

The chain uses TRBV6-5 and TRBJ2-1, with D maybe TRBD1 (5 bases). Trimming cost V 0 bases and J 2 bases, with 11 bases left between them. The CDR3 is 16 amino acids. The germline gives CDR1 MNHEY, CDR2 SVGAGI. DNA of the CDR3: TGTGCCAGCAGTTACTCGTCCAGGGCGGCCTACAATGAGCAGTTCTTC. It specifies CASSYSSRAAYNEQFF.

The V call is TRBV12-2, the J call TRBJ1-4; TRBD1, the table's D call, lacks a check against the DNA. TRBV12-2 constitutes a pseudogene. This CDR3 is built from 16 residues. CDR3 nucleotide sequence: TGTGCAAGTCGCTTGGCTGGACAGGGACCAAATGAAAAACTGTTTTTT. Its protein product is CASRLAGQGPNEKLFF.